This T cell receptor beta chain is from a study of blood T cell repertoires in COVID-19. Whole-study context: The study drew acute and convalescent COVID-19 samples from the United States, Italy and Spain. PBMCs, B-cell-depleted T cells, or T cells were the source of the cDNA or gDNA that made up the material.

Germline CDR1 GTSNPN, CDR2 SVGIG (reference sequence). The length of the CDR3 is 16 residues. V was clipped by 8 bases and J by 8 bases; unmatched bases: 21. This clone was counted a single time. Per the study methods: Reference gene primers were amplified, and this amplification served to estimate nucleated cell counts. Using immunoSEQ multiplex PCR, the repertoire was profiled, and TCRdb retains in-frame clones only, with some absent. V, J and clone size are taken as reported in that table, and D and trimming were inferred from the DNA itself. Of fewer than 200,000 clones detected, about 85% appear once; the ten largest clones hold roughly 1.1%.

The receptor comes from a man in his sixties who had recovered from COVID-19. The chain joins TRBV30 to TRBJ1-2, with 9 bases fitting TRBD1. The sample consisted of peripheral blood. In DNA form, the CDR3 reads TGTGCCGCAACGCAGGACAGGGGATTTTCGGGGGAAGGCTACACCTTC. This translates into CAATQDRGFSGEGYTF.